One T cell receptor beta chain is described in this entry. This clone appeared once. Its antigen is not yet known. Base qualities are not recorded, but no much larger clone differs from it by a single base. The V end loses 7 bases and the J end loses 3 bases, and a stretch of 18 bases separates them. Taken from the germline V gene, the CDR1 and CDR2 loops are MNHEY and SVGAGI. From the cysteine up to the phenylalanine, the CDR3 has a length of 15 residues. The DNA shown is the 45-base CDR3, in frame from base 1. The collaborating institutions used their own protocols to collect whole blood in K2EDTA tubes. For TCRbeta analysis, collaborator samples were shipped as frozen whole blood, as isolated PBMCs, or as DNA extracted from either sample type. The data derive from a study of blood T cell repertoires in COVID-19 (TCRdb year 2020). Turning to the overall study: Samples covering the acute and convalescent phases of COVID-19 were provided by collaborators in the United States, Italy and Spain. Samples were obtained from the ongoing ImmuneRACE study (first 160 participants) and from 1,254 subjects provided by 6 global collaborators. Sample metadata almost always included a de-identified subject ID, COVID-19 status, age in years and sex. Subjects who had been exposed to COVID-19, were actively infected with it, or had recovered from it provided the deeply sampled blood TCRbeta repertoires that made up the dataset. The repertoires were released in a freely available public database intended as a resource for research on the immune response to SARS-CoV-2. The material from the prospective study consisted of cDNA or gDNA derived from T cells, B-cell-depleted T cells, or PBMCs. Where available, HLA class I and class II types were obtained from metadata supplied by the sample provider rather than from assay-based typing. General conclusions and limits of the study: How much clinical and demographic metadata was included differed by source and by participant, and the metadata was provided uncurated.

TCRbeta CDR3 regions were amplified from genomic DNA using the immunoSEQ Assay, a bias-controlled multiplex PCR. The original methods were these. Nucleated cell counts per sample were estimated from amplification of reference gene primers within the assay. To quantify the absolute abundance of each unique TCRbeta CDR3 rearrangement, sequence reads were collapsed and filtered. For each sample, productive Simpson clonality was calculated as the square root of Simpson's diversity index across productive rearrangements. The source is immuneACCESS, and TCRdb retained only in-frame sequences with V and J called. Part of the clones is not carried over; for the studies checked, unresolved V genes explain less than half of this, and the remainder is unexplained. V and J calls and clone size follow that table, whereas D and trimming were derived from the DNA. This sample comprises 130,000 or so clones, about 80% of them detected only once. 9.5% to 15% of the sample goes to the ten largest clones.

The sequence came from a woman aged 55-69 years with acute or convalescent COVID-19. The sample consisted of peripheral blood. The sequence is built from TRBV6-5 and TRBJ1-1; matching of 6 bases hints at TRBD1 as the D gene. The CDR3: CASIMARGKDTEAFF. The sequenced DNA is TGTGCCAGCATTATGGCGAGGGGGAAGGACACTGAAGCTTTCTTT.